The clone carrying this TCR beta chain was counted a few times. The antigen remains unidentified. The sequence runs out 3 residues before the end of the CDR3; the remainder is reconstructed from the germline J gene. For at least one year, all CVID subjects received replacement immunoglobulin. Blood came from CVID subjects not ill and not taking immunomodulatory or immunosuppressive medication. These data are taken from a study of T cell clonality in common variable immunodeficiency. The CDR3 runs 15 residues. V shed 6 bases and J 3 bases; nucleotides not matched to a gene: 11. Measured with immunoSEQ multiplex PCR; TCRdb has only the in-frame clones, and not every one. Sampling found about 28,000 clones, none seen once. Study outcomes and limitations: In common variable immunodeficiency, TCR beta chains reportedly carried fewer deletions and N-nucleotide insertions. Fewer TCRbeta clones were shared among CVID subjects than controls. The cause of increased CVID clonality remains unclear without subpopulation sequencing.

Sequences were obtained from peripheral blood mononuclear cells. The genes are TRBV23-1 and TRBJ2-7, with 7 bases fitting TRBD2. TRBV23-1 is known as an ORF, though its function is uncertain. The receptor's source is a human donor with common variable immunodeficiency. Partial CDR3 DNA: TGCGCCAGCAGCCTAGCGGTGGAGGGTGACTACGAG. Translation gives CASSLAVEGDYE. The complete CDR3 protein is CASSLAVEGDYEQYF.